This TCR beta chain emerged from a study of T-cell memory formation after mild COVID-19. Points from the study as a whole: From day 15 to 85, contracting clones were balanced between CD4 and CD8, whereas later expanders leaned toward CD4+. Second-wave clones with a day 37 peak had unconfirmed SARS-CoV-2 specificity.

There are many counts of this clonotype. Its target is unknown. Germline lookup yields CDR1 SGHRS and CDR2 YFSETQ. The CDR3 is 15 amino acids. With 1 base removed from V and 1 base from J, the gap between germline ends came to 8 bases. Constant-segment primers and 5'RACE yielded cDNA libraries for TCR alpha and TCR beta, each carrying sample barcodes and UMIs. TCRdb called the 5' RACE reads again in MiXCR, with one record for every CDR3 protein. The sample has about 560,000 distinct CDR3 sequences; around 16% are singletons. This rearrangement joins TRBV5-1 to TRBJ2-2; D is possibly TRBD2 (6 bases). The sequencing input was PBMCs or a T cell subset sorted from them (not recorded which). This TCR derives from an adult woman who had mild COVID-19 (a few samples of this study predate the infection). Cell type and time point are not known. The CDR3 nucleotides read TGCGCCAGCAGCTTGACCGGGAGGAACACCGGGGAGCTGTTTTTT. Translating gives CASSLTGRNTGELFF.